This T cell receptor beta chain was sequenced during a study of radiotherapy plus CTLA-4 blockade in lung cancer. The study, taken as a whole, reports: An expansion of tumor-derived TCR clones occurred in blood after radiotherapy plus ipilimumab.

The V gene's germline CDR1 is MNHNY and CDR2 SVGAGI (reference sequence). The CDR3 spans 15 residues. The V gene lost 0 bases and the J gene lost 2 bases, with 10 bases spanning the gap. Of note for this clone: What it binds is not known.

The repertoire was sequenced with immunoSEQ multiplex PCR; TCRdb's copy has only in-frame clones and lacks some. The sample consists of about 50,000 clones, approximately 84% of them appearing once. The input for sequencing was peripheral blood, taken from a patient treated with radiotherapy plus ipilimumab. This TCR came from a human donor with non-small cell lung cancer whose response to radiotherapy plus ipilimumab could not be evaluated. The rearrangement joins TRBV6-6 to TRBJ2-5; D is perhaps TRBD2 (5 bases). CDR3 loop: CASSYSDGKQETQYF. DNA of the CDR3: TGTGCCAGCAGTTACTCGGACGGGAAACAAGAGACCCAGTACTTC.